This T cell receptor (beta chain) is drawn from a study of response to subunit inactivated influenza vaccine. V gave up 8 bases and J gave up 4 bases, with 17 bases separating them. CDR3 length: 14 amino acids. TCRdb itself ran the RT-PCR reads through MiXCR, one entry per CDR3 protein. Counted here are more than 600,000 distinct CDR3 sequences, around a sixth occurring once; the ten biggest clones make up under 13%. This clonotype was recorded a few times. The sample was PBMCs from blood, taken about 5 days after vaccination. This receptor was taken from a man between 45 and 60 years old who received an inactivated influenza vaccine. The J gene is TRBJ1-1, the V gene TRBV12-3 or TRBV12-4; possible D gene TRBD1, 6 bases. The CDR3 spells CASLGQGWSTEAFF. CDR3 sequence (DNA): TGTGCCAGCCTCGGCCAGGGGTGGAGCACTGAAGCTTTCTTT.